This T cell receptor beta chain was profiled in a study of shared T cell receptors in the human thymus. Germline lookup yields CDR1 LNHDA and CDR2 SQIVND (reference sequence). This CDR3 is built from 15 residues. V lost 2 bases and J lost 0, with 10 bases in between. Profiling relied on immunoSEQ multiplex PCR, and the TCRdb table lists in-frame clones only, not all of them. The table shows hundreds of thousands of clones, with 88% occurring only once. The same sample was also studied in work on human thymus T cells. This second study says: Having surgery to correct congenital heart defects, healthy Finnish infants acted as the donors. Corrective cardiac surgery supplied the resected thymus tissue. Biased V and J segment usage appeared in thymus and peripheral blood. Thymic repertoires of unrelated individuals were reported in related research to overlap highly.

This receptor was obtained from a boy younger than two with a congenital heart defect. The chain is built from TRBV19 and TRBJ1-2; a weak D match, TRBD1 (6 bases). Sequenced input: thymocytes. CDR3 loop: CASSIRGGANYGYTF. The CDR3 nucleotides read TGTGCCAGTAGTATAAGGGGGGGAGCTAACTATGGCTACACCTTC.